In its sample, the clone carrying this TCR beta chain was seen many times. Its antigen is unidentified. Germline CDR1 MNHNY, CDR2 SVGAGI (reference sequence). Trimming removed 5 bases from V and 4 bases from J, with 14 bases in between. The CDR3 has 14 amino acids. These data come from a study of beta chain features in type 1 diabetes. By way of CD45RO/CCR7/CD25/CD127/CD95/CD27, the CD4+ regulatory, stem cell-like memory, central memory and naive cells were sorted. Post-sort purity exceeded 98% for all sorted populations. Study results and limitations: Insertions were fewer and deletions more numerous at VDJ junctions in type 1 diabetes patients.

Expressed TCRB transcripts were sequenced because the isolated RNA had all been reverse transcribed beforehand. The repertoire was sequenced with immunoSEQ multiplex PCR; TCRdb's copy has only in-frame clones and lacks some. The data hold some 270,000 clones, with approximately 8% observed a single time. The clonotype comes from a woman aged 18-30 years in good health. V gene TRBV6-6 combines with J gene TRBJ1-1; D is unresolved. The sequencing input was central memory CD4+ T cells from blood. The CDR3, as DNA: TGTGCCAGCAGTCCGGAGGGTGCAGTCACTGAAGCTTTCTTT. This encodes CASSPEGAVTEAFF.